This T cell receptor (beta chain) was sequenced for a study of blood T cell repertoires in COVID-19. Looking at the study overall: From the United States, Italy and Spain came samples of acute and convalescent COVID-19. Nucleic acid was either cDNA or gDNA, and it came from T cells, B-cell-depleted T cells, or PBMCs.

Original handling: How many nucleated cells were present was estimated from reference gene primer amplification. Data came from immunoSEQ multiplex PCR; TCRdb stores just in-frame clones and leaves some out. For V, J and clone size, that table is used; D and trimming come from the DNA. The sample carries roughly 330,000 clones, 86% recorded once. Germline CDR1 and CDR2: LNHNV and YYDKDF (reference sequence). CDR3 size: 20 residues. Trimming at V came to 1 base and at J to 3 bases, leaving 16 bases not matched to a gene. This TCR was recovered from a woman in her forties or fifties with acute or convalescent COVID-19. The V and J genes are TRBV15 and TRBJ2-4, with 9 bases lining up with TRBD1. Sequencing was performed on peripheral blood. The CDR3 bases are TGTGCCACCAGCAGAGCTTACGGACAGGGGAGTTGGGGCTACAAAAACATTCAGTACTTC. It codes for CATSRAYGQGSWGYKNIQYF. The full variable domain, completed using reference TRBV15 and TRBJ2-4, is DAMVIQNPRYQVTQFGKPVTLSCSQTLNHNVMYWYQQKSSQAPKLLFHYYDKDFNNEADTPDNFQSRRPNTSFCFLDIRSPGLGDTAMYLCATSRAYGQGSWGYKNIQYFGAGTRLSVL.